This is a list of T cell receptor beta chains from one sample in a study of blood T cells in healthy people across ages. Using its own MiXCR run on the 5' RACE reads, TCRdb lists one record per CDR3 protein. This table has some 710,000 distinct CDR3 sequences, about 20% appearing once. Material for sequencing was blood. Receptor source: a man in his 70s in good health. Each CDR3 is given with its conserved first and last residue. D genes are given only for firm matches. Size values are once, few and many counts, or a class for expanded clones, and some rows have none.

j_call | d_call | v_call | clone_size | cdr3_aa | cdr3_nt
TRBJ2-7 | NA | TRBV20-1 | NA | CSADSLRGGLREQYF | TGCAGTGCGGATTCCCTTCGGGGAGGTCTAAGGGAGCAGTACTTC
TRBJ2-1 | NA | TRBV11-2 | few | CASSLEVGGVGEQFF | TGTGCCAGCAGCTTAGAGGTAGGCGGAGTCGGTGAGCAGTTCTTC
TRBJ2-3 | TRBD2 | TRBV5-1 | NA | CASSLAGVLAGYTDTQYF | TGCGCCAGCAGCTTGGCTGGAGTGCTAGCGGGATACACAGATACGCAGTATTTT
TRBJ1-4 | NA | TRBV5-8 | NA | CASSLANEKLFF | TGTGCCAGCAGCTTGGCCAACGAAAAACTGTTTTTT
TRBJ1-5 | NA | TRBV9 | few | CASSVGTSDQPQHF | TGTGCCAGCAGCGTTGGGACATCAGATCAGCCCCAGCATTTT
TRBJ2-4 | TRBD2 | TRBV12-3/TRBV12-4 | NA | CASSFGPSGGEKNIQYF | TGTGCCAGCAGTTTTGGTCCTAGCGGGGGGGAAAAAAACATTCAGTACTTC
TRBJ1-1 | TRBD1 | TRBV29-1 | few | CSVEVDRATEAFF | TGCAGCGTTGAAGTGGACAGGGCGACTGAAGCTTTCTTT
TRBJ2-5 | NA | TRBV20-1 | few | CSAKGVGETQYF | TGCAGTGCAAAAGGGGTCGGGGAGACCCAGTACTTC
TRBJ2-5 | NA | TRBV29-1 | NA | CSAADGALGWYQETQYF | TGCAGCGCCGCCGACGGGGCCCTCGGGTGGTACCAAGAGACCCAGTACTTC
TRBJ2-5 | TRBD1 | TRBV5-1 | NA | CASSWGTVQETQYF | TGCGCCAGCAGCTGGGGGACAGTGCAAGAGACCCAGTACTTC
TRBJ2-5 | TRBD1 | TRBV20-1 | many | CGAKGGQPQYF | TGCGGAGCTAAAGGGGGCCAACCCCAGTACTTC
TRBJ2-7 | NA | TRBV5-1 | NA | CASSWDGVSNEQYF | TGCGCCAGCAGCTGGGATGGGGTCTCTAACGAGCAGTACTTC
TRBJ2-5 | TRBD2 | TRBV5-1 | many | CASSRGTSGKETQYF | TGCGCCAGCAGCAGAGGGACTAGCGGTAAAGAGACCCAGTACTTC
TRBJ1-1 | NA | TRBV7-9 | NA | CASHRGGMNTEALF | TGTGCCAGTCACCGGGGGGGGATGAACACTGAAGCTCTCTTT
TRBJ2-6 | NA | TRBV7-8 | many | CASLIPSGANVLTF | TGTGCCAGCTTGATACCCTCTGGGGCCAACGTCCTGACTTTC
TRBJ2-5 | TRBD2 | TRBV11-2 | few | CASSSVGQTSGSGKETQYF | TGTGCCAGCAGCTCCGTGGGACAGACTAGCGGGTCCGGAAAAGAGACCCAGTACTTC
TRBJ2-1 | TRBD2 | TRBV5-1 | NA | CASSWGSGAGYNEQFF | TGCGCCAGCAGCTGGGGTAGCGGGGCGGGGTACAATGAGCAGTTCTTC
TRBJ2-1 | NA | TRBV5-1 | NA | CASSFAGVSLASYNEQFF | TGCGCCAGCAGCTTTGCAGGGGTCTCTTTAGCGAGCTACAATGAGCAGTTCTTC
TRBJ1-6 | TRBD1 | TRBV10-3 | many | CAIRQGAENSPLHF | TGTGCCATCAGACAGGGGGCGGAAAATTCACCCCTCCACTTT
TRBJ2-1 | NA | TRBV20-1 | NA | CSALEGGGFRRNEQFF | TGCAGTGCTTTAGAGGGGGGGGGATTTAGGAGAAATGAGCAGTTCTTC
TRBJ1-2 | TRBD1 | TRBV20-1 | NA | CSAESGGANYGYTF | TGCAGTGCAGAATCAGGGGGCGCGAACTATGGCTACACCTTC
TRBJ2-5 | NA | TRBV7-2 | few | CASSFRSNSLETQYF | TGTGCCAGCAGCTTTAGGTCGAACAGTTTGGAGACCCAGTACTTC
TRBJ2-1 | NA | TRBV24-1 | NA | CATSRGRQGEQFF | TGTGCCACCAGTCGAGGAAGGCAGGGAGAGCAGTTCTTC
TRBJ1-5 | NA | TRBV5-1 | many | CASSPTGISGNQPQHF | TGCGCCAGCAGCCCTACAGGGATATCTGGCAATCAGCCCCAGCATTTT
TRBJ2-5 | TRBD2 | TRBV24-1 | few | CATSEGLAGWETQYF | TGTGCCACCAGTGAAGGACTAGCGGGGTGGGAGACCCAGTACTTC
TRBJ2-5 | NA | TRBV6-1 | NA | CASSEWGPRETQYF | TGTGCCAGCAGTGAATGGGGACCCCGCGAGACCCAGTACTTC